This record covers a single TCR beta chain. The CDR3 length is 13 residues. Trimming removed 4 bases at V and 4 bases at J, with 10 bases between. Germline V gene lookup returns CDR1 LNHDA and CDR2 SQIVND (reference sequence). Original methodology: By means of reference gene primer amplification, nucleated cell counts were estimated. TCRdb's copy holds only in-frame clones and misses some; the assay was immunoSEQ multiplex PCR. From that table come the V and J calls and clone size; the DNA was used to work out D and trimming. The sample yields 60,000 to 85,000 clones, around 82% seen once. This specimen comes from a study of blood T cell repertoires in COVID-19. On the study more broadly: COVID-19 samples from acute and convalescent phases originated in the United States, Italy and Spain. Sources were T cells, B-cell-depleted T cells, or PBMCs; the material itself was cDNA or gDNA.

The TCR originated in a human donor in a cohort sampled during active COVID-19. Specimen: peripheral blood. The V and J genes are TRBV19 and TRBJ2-5; D perhaps matches TRBD1 (5 bases). CDR3: CASSTPQGETQYF. As DNA, the CDR3 is TGTGCCAGTAGTACTCCCCAGGGAGAGACCCAGTACTTC.